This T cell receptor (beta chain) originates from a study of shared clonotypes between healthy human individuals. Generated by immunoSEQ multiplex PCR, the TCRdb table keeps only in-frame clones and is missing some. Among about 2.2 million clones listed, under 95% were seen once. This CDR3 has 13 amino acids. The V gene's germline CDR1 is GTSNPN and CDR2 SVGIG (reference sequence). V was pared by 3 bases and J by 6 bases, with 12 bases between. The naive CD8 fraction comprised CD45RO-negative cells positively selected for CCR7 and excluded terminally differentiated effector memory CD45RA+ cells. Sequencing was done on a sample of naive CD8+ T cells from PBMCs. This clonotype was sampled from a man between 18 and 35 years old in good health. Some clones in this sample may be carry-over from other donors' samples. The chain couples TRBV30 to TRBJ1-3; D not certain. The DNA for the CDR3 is TGTGCCTGGAGAATTAGGGCCCTAAACACCATATATTTT. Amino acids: CAWRIRALNTIYF.